The rows below give T cell receptor beta chains drawn from one sample of a study of blood T cell repertoires in COVID-19. Data came from immunoSEQ multiplex PCR; TCRdb stores just in-frame clones and leaves some out. The repertoire holds tens of thousands of clones, with 75% to 90% as singletons. Sample: peripheral blood. Receptor source: a woman of 80 years or more with COVID-19, enrolled during active disease. CDR3s include the opening cysteine and the closing phenylalanine or tryptophan. D genes are given only for firm matches. Where a row states a size, it is once, few, many or the class of an expanded clone; other rows omit it.

d_gene,len,abundance,j_gene,v_gene,CDR3nt,CDR3aa
NA,14,few,TRBJ2-2,TRBV12-5,TGTGCTAGTGGTTTGGGGAGTCTCGGCGGGGAGCTGTTTTTT,CASGLGSLGGELFF
NA,14,NA,TRBJ1-1,TRBV18,TGTGCCAGCTCCTCGGCGGCTGGGAACACTGAAGCTTTCTTT,CASSSAAGNTEAFF
TRBD2,15,NA,TRBJ2-3,TRBV25-1,TGTGCCAGCAGTGGGGGGGGAGTCAGCACAGATACGCAGTATTTT,CASSGGGVSTDTQYF
NA,12,NA,TRBJ2-3,TRBV7-3,TGTGCCAGCAGCTTGTCCGGGGATACGCAGTATTTT,CASSLSGDTQYF
TRBD1,16,NA,TRBJ2-3,TRBV11-3,TGTGCCAGCAGCTTAGGGACAGGTAGAAGCACAGATACGCAGTATTTT,CASSLGTGRSTDTQYF
TRBD1,14,few,TRBJ1-3,TRBV5-6,TGTGCCAGCAGCCCCGGGACAGGGACACGGACCATATATTTT,CASSPGTGTRTIYF
NA,15,NA,TRBJ1-4,TRBV28,TGTGCCAGCAGTTTGACAGGAGCAACTAATGAAAAACTGTTTTTT,CASSLTGATNEKLFF
NA,18,NA,TRBJ1-5,TRBV6-2/TRBV6-3,TGTGCCAGCAGTTACTCGGGGAGATTCCCTTATAGCAATCAGCCCCAGCATTTT,CASSYSGRFPYSNQPQHF
TRBD1,13,once,TRBJ2-7,TRBV19,TGTGCCACCCCAGGGGGTCCGCTCATCGAGCAGTACTTC,CATPGGPLIEQYF
NA,14,once,TRBJ1-5,TRBV27,TGTGCCAGCAGTTCCCAAGGGAGGGCGGGGCCCCAGCATTTT,CASSSQGRAGPQHF
NA,15,NA,TRBJ2-2,TRBV5-1,TGCGCCAGCAGCTTGGTGGAGCTAAACACCGGGGAGCTGTTTTTT,CASSLVELNTGELFF
NA,14,NA,TRBJ2-5,TRBV28,TGTGCCAGCAGTTCCAACAGGGCCCAAGGGACCCAGTACTTC,CASSSNRAQGTQYF
NA,18,few,TRBJ2-1,TRBV3-1/TRBV3-2,TGTGCCAGCAGCCAAGATAGGTCGGACGGGAACCACTACAATGAGCAGTTCTTC,CASSQDRSDGNHYNEQFF
NA,16,NA,TRBJ1-3,TRBV7-2,TGTGCCAGCAGCTTACAGGCCCCCCGCTCTGGAAACACCATATATTTT,CASSLQAPRSGNTIYF
NA,11,NA,TRBJ2-7,TRBV28,TGTGCCAGCAGTTTAACGGTAGAGCAGTACTTC,CASSLTVEQYF
TRBD1,16,once,TRBJ1-2,TRBV5-3,TGTGCCAGAAGAAGGACAGGGAGGAGTCCTAACTATGGCTACACCTTC,CARRRTGRSPNYGYTF
NA,15,NA,TRBJ1-4,TRBV11-2,TGTGCCAGCAGCTCTAAAGCTGCTCAGGCTGAAAAACTGTTTTTT,CASSSKAAQAEKLFF
TRBD1,15,NA,TRBJ1-4,TRBV19,TGTGCCAGTAGTATGACTGGACAGGGGAGGGAAAAACTGTTTTTT,CASSMTGQGREKLFF
TRBD1,15,once,TRBJ1-4,TRBV5-1,TGCGCCAGCAGACCGGCCGGGACAGGTTTGGAAAAACTGTTTTTT,CASRPAGTGLEKLFF
NA,13,NA,TRBJ2-7,TRBV6-5,TGTGCCAGCAGTTATAGAAGGGGAATCGAGCAGTACTTC,CASSYRRGIEQYF
NA,14,NA,TRBJ2-2,TRBV19,TGTGCCAGTAGTACCAGCGGGAACACCGGGGAGCTGTTTTTT,CASSTSGNTGELFF
TRBD1,15,few,TRBJ2-5,TRBV18,TGTGCCAGCTCACCGACAGGGGCTTCTAAAGAGACCCAGTACTTC,CASSPTGASKETQYF
TRBD1,13,NA,TRBJ1-2,TRBV10-3,TGTGCCATCGGGTCAGGGGGGCAGAATGGCTACACCTTC,CAIGSGGQNGYTF
NA,12,NA,TRBJ1-1,TRBV29-1,TGCAGCGCCCGACTTCCGAACACTGAAGCTTTCTTT,CSARLPNTEAFF
TRBD1,16,NA,TRBJ1-2,TRBV6-5,TGTGCCAGCAGTTACTTGGGACAGGGGGCTCGGCATGGCTACACCTTC,CASSYLGQGARHGYTF
NA,15,NA,TRBJ2-1,TRBV10-3,TGTGCCATCAGTGACTCCGCGGATTCCTACAATGAGCAGTTCTTC,CAISDSADSYNEQFF
TRBD1,14,NA,TRBJ1-5,TRBV14,TGTGCCAGCAGCCCGGTAGCCAGGGGGGAGTCCCAGCATTTT,CASSPVARGESQHF
TRBD1,15,NA,TRBJ1-2,TRBV7-9,TGTGCCAGCAGCTTAGCCGGGACAGGGTTGGGCGGCTACACCTTC,CASSLAGTGLGGYTF
TRBD2,16,once,TRBJ2-3,TRBV6-6,TGTGCCAGCAGTTCCTTACTAGCGGACTACACAGATACGCAGTATTTT,CASSSLLADYTDTQYF
TRBD1,17,NA,TRBJ1-4,TRBV19,TGTGCCAGTAGTTCCCGGTCCCCGGGACAGAGGGATGAAAAACTGTTTTTT,CASSSRSPGQRDEKLFF
TRBD1,16,NA,TRBJ1-2,TRBV6-5,TGTGCCAGCAGTTACCTGGCAGGGGGGACCCCAACGGGCTACACCTTC,CASSYLAGGTPTGYTF
NA,14,NA,TRBJ1-6,TRBV27,TGTGCCAGCAGTTTAGACAGATATAATTCACCCCTCCACTTT,CASSLDRYNSPLHF
NA,15,NA,TRBJ1-1,TRBV19,TGTGCCAGTAGTATCCCCGGACAGAGGAACACTGAAGCTTTCTTT,CASSIPGQRNTEAFF
NA,15,NA,TRBJ2-2,TRBV19,TGTGCCAGTAGTATAGCCACCAGTTACACCGGGGAGCTGTTTTTT,CASSIATSYTGELFF
NA,12,once,TRBJ1-2,TRBV5-4,TGTGCCAGCAGCTTCCGTATCTATGGCTACACCTTC,CASSFRIYGYTF
NA,13,NA,TRBJ2-3,TRBV12-3/TRBV12-4,TGTGCCAGCAGTTTATCGGGAGCAGATACGCAGTATTTT,CASSLSGADTQYF
NA,13,NA,TRBJ2-7,TRBV5-4,TGTGCCAGCAGCTTCTCGGGACTGAGGGAGCAGTACTTC,CASSFSGLREQYF
TRBD2,13,NA,TRBJ2-3,TRBV19,TGTGCCAGTAGTGAGGGAGGGACAGATACGCAGTATTTT,CASSEGGTDTQYF
TRBD2,12,NA,TRBJ2-4,TRBV6-5,TGTGCCAGCAGCGGGCTAGCGGTAGTTCAGTACTTC,CASSGLAVVQYF
NA,16,NA,TRBJ1-5,TRBV7-9,TGTGCCAGCAGCTTAGCGACAGGCAGGGGCAATCAGCCCCAGCATTTT,CASSLATGRGNQPQHF
NA,14,NA,TRBJ1-4,TRBV10-3,TGTGCCATCAGTGGCCTGGGGGGTAATGAAAAACTGTTTTTT,CAISGLGGNEKLFF
TRBD2,15,once,TRBJ2-1,TRBV6-5,TGTGCCAGCAGTTACGCTAGCGGGGGGGGCAATGAGCAGTTCTTC,CASSYASGGGNEQFF
NA,15,NA,TRBJ2-7,TRBV5-4,TGTGCCAGCAGCTCCCGCGGGATTGGGGAGTACGAGCAGTACTTC,CASSSRGIGEYEQYF
NA,12,NA,TRBJ1-2,TRBV2,TGTGCCAGCAGTGAAGTTCTCTATGGCTACACCTTC,CASSEVLYGYTF
NA,13,NA,TRBJ2-1,TRBV5-1,TGCGCCAGCAGCTTGGCCTTAGAGTTTGAGCAGTTCTTC,CASSLALEFEQFF